The sequence of this T cell receptor (beta chain) was determined in a study of Tregs in tolerant kidney transplant recipients. This clone is classed as medium-sized by frequency. Its antigen is unidentified. General observations from the study: Tolerant patients' donor-specific Tregs expanded beyond overall Tregs, suggesting antigen-driven growth. Biological reproducibility was not directly addressed, but technical replication error appeared minimal. Activated donor B cell expansion appeared to reveal the most relevant donor-specific TCRbeta repertoire.

Sequencing was performed with immunoSEQ multiplex PCR; in TCRdb, only in-frame clones are kept and a portion is missing. Its table lists about 2,000 clones. Recipient PBMCs carried a CFSE label and met irradiated graft donor PBMCs for 6 days before FACS sorting. The sample in question was CD4+ T cells from blood cultured with allogeneic cells, obtained before the transplant. The source is a human patient who received a combined kidney and bone marrow transplant.

The DNA read from the CDR3 is TGCAGCGTGAAAGAAACAGGGAGGGAGGAGTTTCTGGACACTGAA. Its translation is CSVKETGREEFLDTE. The full CDR3 protein is CSVKETGREEFLDTEAFF. The V gene is TRBV29-1, the J gene TRBJ1-1; weak D call: TRBD1 (6 bases). The CDR3 goes on 3 residues after the read ends, and that part is filled in from the germline J gene. Germline-derived CDR1 and CDR2 are SQVTM and ANQGSEA. V was clipped by 6 bases and J by 3 bases, with 29 bases between them. The CDR3 is made up of 18 amino acids.